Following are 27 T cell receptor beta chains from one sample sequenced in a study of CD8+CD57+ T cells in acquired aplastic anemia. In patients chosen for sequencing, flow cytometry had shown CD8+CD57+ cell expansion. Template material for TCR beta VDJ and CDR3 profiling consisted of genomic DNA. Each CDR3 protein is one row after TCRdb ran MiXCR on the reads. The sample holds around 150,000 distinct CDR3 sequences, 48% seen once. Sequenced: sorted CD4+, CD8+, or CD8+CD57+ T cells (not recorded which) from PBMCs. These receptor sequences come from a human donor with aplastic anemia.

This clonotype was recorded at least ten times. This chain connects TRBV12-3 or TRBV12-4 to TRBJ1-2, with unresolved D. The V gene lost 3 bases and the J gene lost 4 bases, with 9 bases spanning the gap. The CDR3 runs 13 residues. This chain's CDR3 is CASSFRAAYGYTF. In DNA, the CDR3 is TGTGCCAGCAGTTTTAGGGCAGCCTATGGCTACACCTTC.

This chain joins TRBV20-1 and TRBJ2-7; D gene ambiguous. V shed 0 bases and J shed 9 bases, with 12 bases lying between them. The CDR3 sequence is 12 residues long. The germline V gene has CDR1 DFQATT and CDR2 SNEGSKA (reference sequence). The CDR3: CSARDPSIGQYF. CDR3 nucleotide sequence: TGCAGTGCTAGAGATCCGAGCATCGGGCAGTACTTC.

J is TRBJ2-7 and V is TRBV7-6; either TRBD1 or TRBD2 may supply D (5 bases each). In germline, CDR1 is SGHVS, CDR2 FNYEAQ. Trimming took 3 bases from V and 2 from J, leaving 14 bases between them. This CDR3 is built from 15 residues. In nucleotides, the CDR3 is TGTGCCAGCAGCTTCACTCCAGGGAGTCCCTACGAGCAGTACTTC. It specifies CASSFTPGSPYEQYF.

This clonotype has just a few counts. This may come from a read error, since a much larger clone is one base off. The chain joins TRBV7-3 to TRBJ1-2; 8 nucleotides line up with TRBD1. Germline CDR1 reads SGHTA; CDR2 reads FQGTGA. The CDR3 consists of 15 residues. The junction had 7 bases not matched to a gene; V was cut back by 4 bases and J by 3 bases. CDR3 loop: CASSSTGGPYYGYTF. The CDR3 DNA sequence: TGTGCCAGCAGCTCTACAGGGGGTCCTTACTATGGCTACACCTTC.

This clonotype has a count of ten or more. The CDR3 is CASSQVASHEQYF. CDR3 DNA sequence: TGCGCCAGCAGCCAAGTTGCAAGTCACGAGCAGTACTTC. The chain uses TRBV4-3 and TRBJ2-7; D remains ambiguous. V was trimmed by 1 base and J by 5 bases, leaving 9 bases between them. Germline V gene lookup returns CDR1 LGHNA and CDR2 YSLEER. The CDR3 has 13 amino acids.

CDR3 residues: CAITSSYNEQFF. The DNA of the CDR3 is TGTGCTATAACTAGCTCCTACAATGAGCAGTTCTTC. The gene calls are TRBV10-3 and TRBJ2-1; D possibly corresponds to TRBD2 (5 bases). The CDR3 runs to 12 residues. Germline V gene lookup returns CDR1 ENHRY and CDR2 SYGVKD.

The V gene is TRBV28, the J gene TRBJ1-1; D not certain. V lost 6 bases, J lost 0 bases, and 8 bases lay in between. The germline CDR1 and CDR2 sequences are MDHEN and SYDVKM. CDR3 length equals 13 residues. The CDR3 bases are TGTGCCAGCAGCGACGGGATGAACACTGAAGCTTTCTTT. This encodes CASSDGMNTEAFF.

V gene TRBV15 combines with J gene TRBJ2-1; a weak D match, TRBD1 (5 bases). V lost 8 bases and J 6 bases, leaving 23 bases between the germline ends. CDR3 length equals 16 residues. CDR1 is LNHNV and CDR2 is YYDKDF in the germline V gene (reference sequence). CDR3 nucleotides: TGTGCCACCTCGGATGGAAGACAGATGACGGGCAATGAGCAGTTCTTC. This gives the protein CATSDGRQMTGNEQFF.

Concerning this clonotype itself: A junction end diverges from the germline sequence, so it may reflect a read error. CDR3 coding DNA: TGTGCCAGTAGTTTAGAGGGGGGGTCGCATGAAGCTTTCTTT. It specifies CASSLEGGSHEAFF. The rearrangement links TRBV19 to TRBJ1-1; D perhaps matches TRBD1 (6 bases). Germline CDR1 is LNHDA and CDR2 is SQIVND (reference sequence). This CDR3 contains 14 residues. The full variable domain, its missing parts supplied by reference TRBV19 and TRBJ1-1, is DGGITQSPKYLFRKEGQNVTLSCEQNLNHDAMYWYRQDPGQGLRLIYYSQIVNDFQKGDIAEGYSVSREKKESFPLTVTSAQKNPTAFYLCASSLEGGSHEAFFGQGTRLTVV.

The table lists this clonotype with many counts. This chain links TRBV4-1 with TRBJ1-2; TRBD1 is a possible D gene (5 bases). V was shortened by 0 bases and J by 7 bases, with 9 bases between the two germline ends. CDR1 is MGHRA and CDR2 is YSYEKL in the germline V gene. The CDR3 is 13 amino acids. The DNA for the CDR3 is TGCGCCAGCAGCCAAGATGGGGGGGTTGGCTACACCTTC. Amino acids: CASSQDGGVGYTF.

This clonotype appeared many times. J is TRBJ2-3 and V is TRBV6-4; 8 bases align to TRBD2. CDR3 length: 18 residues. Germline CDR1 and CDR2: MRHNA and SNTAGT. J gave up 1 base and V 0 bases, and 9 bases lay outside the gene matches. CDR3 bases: TGTGCCAGCAGTGACTCGAGCGGGGGAGGGTTTGGCACAGATACGCAGTATTTT. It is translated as CASSDSSGGGFGTDTQYF.

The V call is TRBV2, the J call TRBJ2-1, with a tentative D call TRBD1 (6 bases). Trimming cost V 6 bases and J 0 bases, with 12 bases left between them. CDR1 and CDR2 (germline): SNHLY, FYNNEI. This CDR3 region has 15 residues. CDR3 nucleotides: TGTGCCAGCAGCCAAGACAGGATCTCCTACAATGAGCAGTTCTTC. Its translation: CASSQDRISYNEQFF.

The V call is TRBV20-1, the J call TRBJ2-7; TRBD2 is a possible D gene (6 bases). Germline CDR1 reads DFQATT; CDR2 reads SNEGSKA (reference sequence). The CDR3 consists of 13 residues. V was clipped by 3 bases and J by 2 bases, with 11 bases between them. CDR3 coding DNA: TGCAGTGCTAGGCCCGAGCGGGCCTACGAGCAGTACTTC. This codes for CSARPERAYEQYF.

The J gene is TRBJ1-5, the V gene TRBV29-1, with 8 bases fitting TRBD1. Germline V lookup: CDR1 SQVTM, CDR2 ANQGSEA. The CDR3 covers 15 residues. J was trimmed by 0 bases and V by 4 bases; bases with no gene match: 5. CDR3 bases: TGCAGCGTTGTTTCGGACAGGGATAGCAATCAGCCCCAGCATTTT. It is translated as CSVVSDRDSNQPQHF.

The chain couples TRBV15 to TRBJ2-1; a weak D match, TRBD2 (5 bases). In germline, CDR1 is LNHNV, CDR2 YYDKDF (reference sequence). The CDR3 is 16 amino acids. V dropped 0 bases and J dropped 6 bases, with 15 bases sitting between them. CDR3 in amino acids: CATSRDGLASLNEQFF. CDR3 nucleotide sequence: TGTGCCACCAGCAGAGATGGGCTAGCATCCCTCAATGAGCAGTTCTTC.

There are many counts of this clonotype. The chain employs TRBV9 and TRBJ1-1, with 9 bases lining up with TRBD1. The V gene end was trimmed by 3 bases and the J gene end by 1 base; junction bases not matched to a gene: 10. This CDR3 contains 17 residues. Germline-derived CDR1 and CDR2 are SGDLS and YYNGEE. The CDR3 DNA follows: TGTGCCAGCAGCGCCCCTGGGACAGGGCCCTGGAACACTGAAGCTTTCTTT. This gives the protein CASSAPGTGPWNTEAFF.

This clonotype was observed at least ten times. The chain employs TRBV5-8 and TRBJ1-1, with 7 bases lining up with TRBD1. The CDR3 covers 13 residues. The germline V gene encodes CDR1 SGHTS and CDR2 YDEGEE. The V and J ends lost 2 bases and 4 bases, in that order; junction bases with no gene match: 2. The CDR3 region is CASSFTGVTEAFF. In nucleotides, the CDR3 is TGTGCCAGCAGCTTTACAGGGGTCACTGAAGCTTTCTTT.

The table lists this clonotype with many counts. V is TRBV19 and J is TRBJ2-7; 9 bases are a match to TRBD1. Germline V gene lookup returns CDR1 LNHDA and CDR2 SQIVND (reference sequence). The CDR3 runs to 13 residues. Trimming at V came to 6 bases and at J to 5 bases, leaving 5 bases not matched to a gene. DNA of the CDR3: TGTGCCAGTAGCAGGACAGGGGTGAACGAGCAGTACTTC. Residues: CASSRTGVNEQYF. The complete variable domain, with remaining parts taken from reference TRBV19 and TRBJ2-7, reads DGGITQSPKYLFRKEGQNVTLSCEQNLNHDAMYWYRQDPGQGLRLIYYSQIVNDFQKGDIAEGYSVSREKKESFPLTVTSAQKNPTAFYLCASSRTGVNEQYFGPGTRLTVT.

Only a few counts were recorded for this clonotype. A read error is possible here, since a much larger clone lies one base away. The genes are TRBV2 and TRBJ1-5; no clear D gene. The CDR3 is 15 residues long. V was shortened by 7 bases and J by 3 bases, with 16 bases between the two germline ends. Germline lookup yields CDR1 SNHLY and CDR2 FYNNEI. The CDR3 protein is CASTVSTRFNQPQHF. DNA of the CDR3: TGTGCCAGCACCGTTAGCACCCGGTTCAATCAGCCCCAGCATTTT.

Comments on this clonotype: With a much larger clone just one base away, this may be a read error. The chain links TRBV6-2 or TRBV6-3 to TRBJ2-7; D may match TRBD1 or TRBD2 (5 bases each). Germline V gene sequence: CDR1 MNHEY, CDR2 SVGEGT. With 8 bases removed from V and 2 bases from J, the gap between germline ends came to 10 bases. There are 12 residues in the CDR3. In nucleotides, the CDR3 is TGTGCCAGCGGGACGACCACCTACGAGCAGTACTTC. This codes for CASGTTTYEQYF.

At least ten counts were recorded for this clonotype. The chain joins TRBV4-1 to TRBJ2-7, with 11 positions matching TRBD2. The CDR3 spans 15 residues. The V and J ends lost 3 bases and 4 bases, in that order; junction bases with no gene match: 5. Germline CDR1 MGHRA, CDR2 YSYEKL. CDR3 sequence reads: CASSQGLAVEYEQYF. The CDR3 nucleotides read TGCGCCAGCAGCCAGGGACTAGCGGTTGAGTACGAGCAGTACTTC.

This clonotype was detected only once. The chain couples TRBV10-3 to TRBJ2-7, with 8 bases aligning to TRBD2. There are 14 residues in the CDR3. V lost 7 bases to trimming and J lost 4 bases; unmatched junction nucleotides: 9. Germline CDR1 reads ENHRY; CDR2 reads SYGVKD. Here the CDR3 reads CAITSSGSGYEQYF. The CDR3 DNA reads TGTGCCATCACCTCAAGCGGGAGTGGTTACGAGCAGTACTTC.

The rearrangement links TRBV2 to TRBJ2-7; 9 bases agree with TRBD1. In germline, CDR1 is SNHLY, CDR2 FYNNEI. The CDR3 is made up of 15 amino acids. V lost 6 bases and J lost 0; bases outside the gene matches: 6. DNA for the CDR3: TGTGCCAGCAGACCCGGGACAGGGCACTCCTACGAGCAGTACTTC. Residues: CASRPGTGHSYEQYF.

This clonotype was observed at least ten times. The CDR3 region has the DNA TGTGCCACCAGCAGACCCTCGGGCTCCTACGAGCAGTACTTC. Protein: CATSRPSGSYEQYF. This sequence joins TRBV15 and TRBJ2-7; D gene uncertain. V was clipped by 2 bases and J by 0 bases, with 8 bases between them. Germline lookup yields CDR1 LNHNV and CDR2 YYDKDF (reference sequence). The CDR3 sequence is 14 residues long.

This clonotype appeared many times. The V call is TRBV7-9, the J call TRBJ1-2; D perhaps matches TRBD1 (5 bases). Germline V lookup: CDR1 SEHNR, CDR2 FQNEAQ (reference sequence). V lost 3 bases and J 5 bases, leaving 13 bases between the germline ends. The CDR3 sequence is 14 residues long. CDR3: CASSFREGMYGYTF. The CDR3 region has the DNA TGTGCCAGCAGCTTCAGGGAGGGAATGTATGGCTACACCTTC.

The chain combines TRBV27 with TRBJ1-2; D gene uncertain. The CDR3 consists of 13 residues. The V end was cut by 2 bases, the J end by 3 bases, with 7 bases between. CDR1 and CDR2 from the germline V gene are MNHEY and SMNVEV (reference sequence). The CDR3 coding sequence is TGTGCCAGCAGTTTACGGGAGGACTATGGCTACACCTTC. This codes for CASSLREDYGYTF.

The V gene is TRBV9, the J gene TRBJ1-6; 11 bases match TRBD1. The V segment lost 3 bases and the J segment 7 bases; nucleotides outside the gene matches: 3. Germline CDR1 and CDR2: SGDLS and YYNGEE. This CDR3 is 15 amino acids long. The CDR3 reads CASSAGTGGNSPLHF. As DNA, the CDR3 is TGTGCCAGCAGCGCCGGGACAGGGGGGAATTCACCCCTCCACTTT. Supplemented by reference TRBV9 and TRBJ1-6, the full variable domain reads DSGVTQTPKHLITATGQRVTLRCSPRSGDLSVYWYQQSLDQGLQFLIQYYNGEERAKGNILERFSAQQFPDLHSELNLSSLELGDSALYFCASSAGTGGNSPLHFGNGTRLTVT.